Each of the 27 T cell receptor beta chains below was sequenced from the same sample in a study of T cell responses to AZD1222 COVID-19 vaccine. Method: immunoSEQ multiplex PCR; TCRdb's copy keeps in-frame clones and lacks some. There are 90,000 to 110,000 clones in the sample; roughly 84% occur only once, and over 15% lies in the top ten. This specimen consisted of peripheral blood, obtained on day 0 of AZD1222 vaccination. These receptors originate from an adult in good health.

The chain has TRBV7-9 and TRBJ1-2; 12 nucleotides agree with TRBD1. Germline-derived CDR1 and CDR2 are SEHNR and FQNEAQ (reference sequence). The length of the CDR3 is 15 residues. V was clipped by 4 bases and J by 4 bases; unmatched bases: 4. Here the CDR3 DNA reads TGTGCCAGCAGCTGGGGGACAGGGGGCACCTATGGCTACACCTTC. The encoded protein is CASSWGTGGTYGYTF.

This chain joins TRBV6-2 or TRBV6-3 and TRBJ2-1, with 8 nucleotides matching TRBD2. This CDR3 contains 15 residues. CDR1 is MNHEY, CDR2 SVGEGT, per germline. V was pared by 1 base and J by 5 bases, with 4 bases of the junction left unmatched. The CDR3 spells CASSYLAGTHNEQFF. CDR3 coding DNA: TGTGCCAGCAGTTACTTAGCGGGGACGCACAATGAGCAGTTCTTC.

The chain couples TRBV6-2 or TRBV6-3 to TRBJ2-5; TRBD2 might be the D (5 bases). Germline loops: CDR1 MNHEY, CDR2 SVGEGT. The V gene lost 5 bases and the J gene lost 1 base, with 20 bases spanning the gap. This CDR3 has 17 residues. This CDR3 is CASSRAAATLGQETQYF. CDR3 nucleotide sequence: TGTGCCAGCAGTAGAGCGGCAGCCACTTTGGGCCAAGAGACCCAGTACTTC.

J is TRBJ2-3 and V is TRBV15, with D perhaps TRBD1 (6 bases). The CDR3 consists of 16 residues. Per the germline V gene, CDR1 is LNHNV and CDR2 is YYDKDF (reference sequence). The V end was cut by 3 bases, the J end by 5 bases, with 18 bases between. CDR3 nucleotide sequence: TGTGCCACCAGCAGCACCAGAATGGGGGCCCTAGATACGCAGTATTTT. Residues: CATSSTRMGALDTQYF.

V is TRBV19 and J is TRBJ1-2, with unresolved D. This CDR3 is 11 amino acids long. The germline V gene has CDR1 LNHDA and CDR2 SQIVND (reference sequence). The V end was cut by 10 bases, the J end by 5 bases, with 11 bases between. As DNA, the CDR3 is TGTGCCACAAGCGTGGGTTATGGCTACACCTTC. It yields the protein CATSVGYGYTF. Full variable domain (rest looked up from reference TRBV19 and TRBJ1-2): DGGITQSPKYLFRKEGQNVTLSCEQNLNHDAMYWYRQDPGQGLRLIYYSQIVNDFQKGDIAEGYSVSREKKESFPLTVTSAQKNPTAFYLCATSVGYGYTFGSGTRLTVV.

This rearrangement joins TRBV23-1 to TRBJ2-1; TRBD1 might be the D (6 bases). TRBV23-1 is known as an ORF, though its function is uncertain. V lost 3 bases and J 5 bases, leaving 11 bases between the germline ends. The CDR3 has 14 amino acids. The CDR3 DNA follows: TGCGCCAGCAGTCATCCCAGGGGCAACAATGAGCAGTTCTTC. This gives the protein CASSHPRGNNEQFF.

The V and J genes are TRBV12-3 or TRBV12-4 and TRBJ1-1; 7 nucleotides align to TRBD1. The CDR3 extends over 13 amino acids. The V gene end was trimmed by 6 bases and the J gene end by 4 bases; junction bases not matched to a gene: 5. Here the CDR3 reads CASSIDRATEAFF. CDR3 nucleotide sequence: TGTGCCAGCAGCATCGACAGGGCCACTGAAGCTTTCTTT.

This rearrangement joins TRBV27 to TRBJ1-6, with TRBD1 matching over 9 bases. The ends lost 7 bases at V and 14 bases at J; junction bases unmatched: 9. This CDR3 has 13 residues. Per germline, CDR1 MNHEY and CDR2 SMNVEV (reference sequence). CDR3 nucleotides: TGTGCCAGCAAAAGACAGGGGGTTAAAACCCTCCACTTT. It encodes CASKRQGVKTLHF.

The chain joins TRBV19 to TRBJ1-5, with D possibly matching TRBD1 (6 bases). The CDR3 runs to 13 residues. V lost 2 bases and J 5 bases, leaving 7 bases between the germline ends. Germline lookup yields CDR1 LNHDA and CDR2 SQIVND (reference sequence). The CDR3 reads CASSINRDQPQHF. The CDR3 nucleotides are TGTGCCAGTAGTATAAACAGGGATCAGCCCCAGCATTTT. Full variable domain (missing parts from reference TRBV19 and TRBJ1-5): DGGITQSPKYLFRKEGQNVTLSCEQNLNHDAMYWYRQDPGQGLRLIYYSQIVNDFQKGDIAEGYSVSREKKESFPLTVTSAQKNPTAFYLCASSINRDQPQHFGDGTRLSIL.

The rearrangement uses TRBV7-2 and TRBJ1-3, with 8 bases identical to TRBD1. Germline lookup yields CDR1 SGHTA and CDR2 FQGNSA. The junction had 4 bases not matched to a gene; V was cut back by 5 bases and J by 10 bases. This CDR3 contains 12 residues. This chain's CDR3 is CASSARTGTIYF. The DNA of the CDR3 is TGTGCCAGCAGCGCCCGGACAGGGACCATATATTTT.

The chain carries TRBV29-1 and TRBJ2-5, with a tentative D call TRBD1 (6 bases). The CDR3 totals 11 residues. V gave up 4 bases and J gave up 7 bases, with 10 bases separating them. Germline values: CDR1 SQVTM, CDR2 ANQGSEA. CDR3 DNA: TGCAGCGTTGGGCTAGGGGGGACCCAGTACTTC. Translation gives CSVGLGGTQYF.

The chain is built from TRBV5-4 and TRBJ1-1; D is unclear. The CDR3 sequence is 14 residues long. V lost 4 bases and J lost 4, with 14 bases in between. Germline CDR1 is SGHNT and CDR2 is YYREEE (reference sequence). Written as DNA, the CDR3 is TGTGCCAGCAGCCAGGTAGGGAGCGGCACTGAAGCTTTCTTT. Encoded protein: CASSQVGSGTEAFF.

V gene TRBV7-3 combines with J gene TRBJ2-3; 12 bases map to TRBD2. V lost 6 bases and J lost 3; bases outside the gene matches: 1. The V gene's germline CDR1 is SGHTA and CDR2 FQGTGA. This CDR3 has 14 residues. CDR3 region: CASRLAGGTDTQYF. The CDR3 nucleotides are TGTGCCAGCAGACTAGCGGGGGGTACAGATACGCAGTATTTT.

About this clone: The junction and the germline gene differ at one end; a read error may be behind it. The CDR3 spells CASSPNGAFTNTGDLFF. The CDR3 DNA is TGTGCCAGCAGCCCGAACGGGGCTTTTACGAACACCGGGGATCTGTTTTTT. The rearrangement uses TRBV3-1 (or the pseudogene TRBV3-2) and TRBJ2-2, with D perhaps given as TRBD1 or TRBD2 (5 bases each). The CDR3 sequence is 17 residues long. The germline V gene encodes CDR1 LGHDT and CDR2 YNNKEL (reference sequence).

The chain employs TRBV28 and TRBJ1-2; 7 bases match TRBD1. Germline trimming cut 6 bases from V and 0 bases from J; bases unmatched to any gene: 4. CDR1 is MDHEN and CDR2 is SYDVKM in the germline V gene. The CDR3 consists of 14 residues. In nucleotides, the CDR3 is TGTGCCAGCAGCTCCGGACAGGCTAACTATGGCTACACCTTC. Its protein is CASSSGQANYGYTF.

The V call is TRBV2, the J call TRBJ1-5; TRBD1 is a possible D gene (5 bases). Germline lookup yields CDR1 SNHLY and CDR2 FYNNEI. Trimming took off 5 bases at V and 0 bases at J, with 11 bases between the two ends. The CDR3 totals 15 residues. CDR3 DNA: TGTGCCAGCAGTCAGGGCCTCTATAGCAATCAGCCCCAGCATTTT. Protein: CASSQGLYSNQPQHF.

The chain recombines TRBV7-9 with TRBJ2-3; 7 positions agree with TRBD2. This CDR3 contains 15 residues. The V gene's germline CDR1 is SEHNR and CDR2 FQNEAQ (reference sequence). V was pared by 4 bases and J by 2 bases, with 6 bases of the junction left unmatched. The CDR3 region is CASSSRGLSTDTQYF. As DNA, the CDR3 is TGTGCCAGCAGCTCGCGGGGGTTGTCCACAGATACGCAGTATTTT.

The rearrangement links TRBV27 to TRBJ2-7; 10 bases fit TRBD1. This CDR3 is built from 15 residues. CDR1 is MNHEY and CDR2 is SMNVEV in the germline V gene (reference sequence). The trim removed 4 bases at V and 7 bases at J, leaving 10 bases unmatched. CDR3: CASSYSRDRGEEQYF. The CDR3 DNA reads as TGTGCCAGCAGTTACTCCCGGGACAGGGGAGAGGAGCAGTACTTC.

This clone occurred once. CDR3 DNA: TGTGCCAGTAGTAAGGGGACAGGCGCGAACACCGGGGAGCTGTTTTTT. The encoded protein is CASSKGTGANTGELFF. The rearrangement joins TRBV19 to TRBJ2-2; TRBD1 matches 8 bases. The J segment lost 0 bases and the V segment lost 4 bases, leaving 4 bases of the junction unmatched. Germline CDR1 is LNHDA and CDR2 is SQIVND (reference sequence). This CDR3 is built from 16 residues.

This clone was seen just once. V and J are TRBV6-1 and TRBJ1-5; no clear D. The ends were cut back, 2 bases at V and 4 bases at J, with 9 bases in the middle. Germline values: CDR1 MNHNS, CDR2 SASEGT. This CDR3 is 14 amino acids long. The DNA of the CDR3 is TGTGCCAGCAGTGAATTAATCACGAATCAGCCCCAGCATTTT. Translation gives CASSELITNQPQHF.

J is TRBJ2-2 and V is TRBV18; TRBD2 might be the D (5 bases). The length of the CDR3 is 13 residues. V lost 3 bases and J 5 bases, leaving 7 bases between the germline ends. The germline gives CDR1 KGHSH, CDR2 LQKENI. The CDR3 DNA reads TGTGCCAGCTCACCGAGAGGGACCGGGGAGCTGTTTTTT. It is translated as CASSPRGTGELFF.

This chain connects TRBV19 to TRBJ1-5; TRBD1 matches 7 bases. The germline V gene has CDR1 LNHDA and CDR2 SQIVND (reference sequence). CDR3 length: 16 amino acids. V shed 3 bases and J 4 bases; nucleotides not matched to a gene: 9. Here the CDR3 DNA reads TGTGCCAGTAGTATTCCGGGACAGAGAAATAATCAGCCCCAGCATTTT. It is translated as CASSIPGQRNNQPQHF.

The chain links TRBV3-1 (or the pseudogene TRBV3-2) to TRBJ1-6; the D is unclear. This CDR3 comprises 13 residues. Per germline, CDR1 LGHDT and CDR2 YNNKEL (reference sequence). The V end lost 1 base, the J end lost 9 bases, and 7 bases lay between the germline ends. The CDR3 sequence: CASSQVVGSPLHF. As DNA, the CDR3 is TGTGCCAGCAGCCAAGTAGTGGGTTCACCCCTCCACTTT.

This chain's CDR3 is CASSSGQANEKLFF. CDR3 DNA sequence: TGTGCCAGCAGTTCGGGACAGGCGAATGAAAAACTGTTTTTT. This chain connects TRBV6-6 to TRBJ1-4; 8 positions match TRBD1. The CDR3 runs to 14 residues. Germline CDR1 MNHNY, CDR2 SVGAGI (reference sequence). V was clipped by 4 bases and J by 5 bases; unmatched bases: 3.

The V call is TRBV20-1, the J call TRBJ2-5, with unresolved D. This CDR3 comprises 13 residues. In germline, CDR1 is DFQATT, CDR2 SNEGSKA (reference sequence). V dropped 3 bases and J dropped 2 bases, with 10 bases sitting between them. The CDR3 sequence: CSASLTVQETQYF. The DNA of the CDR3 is TGCAGTGCTAGTTTAACGGTACAAGAGACCCAGTACTTC.

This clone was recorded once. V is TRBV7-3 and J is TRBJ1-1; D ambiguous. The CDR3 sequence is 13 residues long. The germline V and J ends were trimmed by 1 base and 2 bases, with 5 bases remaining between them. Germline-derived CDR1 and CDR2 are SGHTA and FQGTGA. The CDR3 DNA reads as TGTGCCAGCAGCTTAAACCGAAACACTGAAGCTTTCTTT. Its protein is CASSLNRNTEAFF.

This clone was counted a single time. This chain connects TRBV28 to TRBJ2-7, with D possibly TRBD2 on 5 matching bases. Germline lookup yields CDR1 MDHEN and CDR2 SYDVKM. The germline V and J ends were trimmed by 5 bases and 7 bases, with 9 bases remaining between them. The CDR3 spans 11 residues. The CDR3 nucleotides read TGTGCCAGCAGTAACGGCGGGGAGCAGTACGTC. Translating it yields CASSNGGEQYV.